The 27 T cell receptor beta chains in this list originate from one sample, sequenced in a study of T cells in localized non-small cell lung cancer (dated by TCRdb to 2020 to 2022). The library relied on the immunoSEQ multiplex PCR assay. Not all clones reach the TCRdb copy of this immuneACCESS table, which keeps in-frame sequences only. Checked studies attribute under half of the gap to unresolved V genes and leave the rest unexplained. The sample table contains tens of thousands of clones; only one count was recorded for roughly 88% of them. Clones ranked in the top ten supply 6% to 6.5% of the sample. The specimen was PBMCs, collected before any cancer treatment. The receptors originated from a man aged 40 to 70 with stage II lung adenocarcinoma.

This clone was seen a single time. The genes are TRBV6-1 and TRBJ2-5, with no clear D. CDR1 MNHNS and CDR2 SASEGT come from the germline V gene. This CDR3 spans 12 amino acids. The V and J ends lost 5 bases and 1 base respectively, with 5 bases between them. CDR3 region: CASSRTQETQYF. CDR3 bases: TGTGCCAGCAGTCGGACCCAAGAGACCCAGTACTTC.

This chain links TRBV6-6 with TRBJ1-4; no firm D call. Germline V gene data show CDR1 as MNHNY and CDR2 as SVGAGI (reference sequence). This CDR3 is 15 amino acids long. V lost 6 bases, J lost 8 bases, and 19 bases lay in between. The CDR3: CASSDRQSLGEKLFF. CDR3 sequence (DNA): TGTGCCAGCAGCGACCGGCAGTCTTTGGGGGAAAAACTGTTTTTT.

The chain uses TRBV7-2 and TRBJ2-1, with D possibly being TRBD1 or TRBD2 (7 bases each). The CDR3 consists of 13 residues. CDR1 and CDR2 (germline): SGHTA, FQGNSA. V was trimmed by 6 bases and J by 5 bases, leaving 11 bases between them. The CDR3 DNA follows: TGTGCCAGCAGGTCAGGGGGGGACAATGAGCAGTTCTTC. It codes for CASRSGGDNEQFF.

V gene TRBV13 combines with J gene TRBJ1-2; no firm D call. The CDR3 runs 14 residues. V lost 5 bases to trimming and J lost 0 bases, with 10 bases between them. The germline V gene encodes CDR1 PRHDT and CDR2 FYEKMQ (reference sequence). The CDR3 nucleotides are TGTGCCAGCAGCCCTCGTGCACCTAACTATGGCTACACCTTC. Its protein product is CASSPRAPNYGYTF.

The chain couples TRBV7-2 to TRBJ2-7; D is uncertain. The germline V gene encodes CDR1 SGHTA and CDR2 FQGNSA. V gave up 2 bases and J gave up 1 base, with 6 bases separating them. This CDR3 has 13 residues. Here the CDR3 reads CASSLWLSYEQYF. DNA for the CDR3: TGTGCCAGCAGCTTATGGCTATCCTACGAGCAGTACTTC.

The rearrangement links TRBV9 to TRBJ2-3; a weak D match, TRBD2 (5 bases). This CDR3 comprises 13 residues. Trimming stripped 1 base from V and 2 bases from J, with 5 bases between. CDR1 SGDLS and CDR2 YYNGEE come from the germline V gene. In nucleotides, the CDR3 is TGTGCCAGCAGCGTACTAGCCACAGATACGCAGTATTTT. This gives the protein CASSVLATDTQYF. The full variable domain, in which reference TRBV9 and TRBJ2-3 provide the parts outside the CDR3, is DSGVTQTPKHLITATGQRVTLRCSPRSGDLSVYWYQQSLDQGLQFLIQYYNGEERAKGNILERFSAQQFPDLHSELNLSSLELGDSALYFCASSVLATDTQYFGPGTRLTVL.

This clone was seen just once. V usage is TRBV14 and J usage is TRBJ2-3; 15 bases agree with TRBD2. In germline, CDR1 is SGHDN, CDR2 FVKESK. CDR3 length equals 17 residues. The ends lost 4 bases at V and 3 bases at J; junction bases unmatched: 5. The CDR3 DNA reads as TGTGCCAGCAGCCGAGGACTAGCGGGGGGGATAACAGATACGCAGTATTTT. It is translated as CASSRGLAGGITDTQYF.

This clone was seen just once. This rearrangement joins TRBV9 to TRBJ2-5; the D gene could be TRBD1 or TRBD2 (6 bases each). Trimming stripped 4 bases from V and 11 bases from J, with 21 bases between. This CDR3 is built from 14 residues. Looked up from germline, CDR1 is SGDLS and CDR2 is YYNGEE. CDR3 in DNA: TGTGCCAGCAGCCCAGAGGGGGGAGTGGAAGAGCAGTACTTC. Residues: CASSPEGGVEEQYF.

By share of the sample, this clone is medium-sized. V is TRBV19 and J is TRBJ2-2, with 9 bases aligning to TRBD2. J lost 5 bases, V lost 5 bases, and 9 bases had no gene match. CDR3 length: 16 residues. CDR1 LNHDA and CDR2 SQIVND come from the germline V gene (reference sequence). Here the CDR3 reads CASSPAGGHLTGELFF. CDR3 nucleotide sequence: TGTGCCAGTAGTCCAGCGGGAGGCCACCTTACCGGGGAGCTGTTTTTT.

The gene calls are TRBV5-4 and TRBJ2-3; 13 bases fit TRBD2. Trimming removed 4 bases from V and 1 base from J; junction bases left unmatched: 9. The CDR3 sequence is 18 residues long. Germline V CDR1 and CDR2: SGHNT, YYREEE (reference sequence). The CDR3 is CASSLPGLAGLGTDTQYF. CDR3 nucleotide sequence: TGTGCCAGCAGCCTTCCGGGACTAGCGGGACTAGGCACAGATACGCAGTATTTT.

V and J are TRBV5-3 and TRBJ2-7; 8 bases are shared with TRBD1. TRBV5-3 is noted as an ORF with a role that remains uncertain. The CDR3 consists of 15 residues. V lost 7 bases and J lost 3; bases outside the gene matches: 12. The CDR3 DNA follows: TGTGCCAGAGCCCCCCGGACAGGGTATTTCTACGAGCAGTACTTC. It codes for CARAPRTGYFYEQYF.

The J gene is TRBJ1-5, the V gene TRBV7-2; D ambiguous. The length of the CDR3 is 13 residues. Germline loops: CDR1 SGHTA, CDR2 FQGNSA. The V end was cut by 6 bases, the J end by 7 bases, with 13 bases between. The CDR3 sequence: CASRRNSEQPQHF. The DNA of the CDR3 is TGTGCCAGCAGACGTAATAGTGAACAGCCCCAGCATTTT.

V is TRBV28 and J is TRBJ1-2; 9 bases agree with TRBD1. Germline loops: CDR1 MDHEN, CDR2 SYDVKM. V dropped 10 bases and J dropped 7; count of bases not matched to a gene: 19. The CDR3 sequence is 16 residues long. CDR3: CATKLKNPGQGSGYTF. The CDR3 DNA reads as TGTGCCACCAAACTCAAAAATCCGGGACAGGGTAGTGGCTACACCTTC.

The chain links TRBV18 to TRBJ2-5; D gene unclear. CDR3 size: 13 residues. V lost 2 bases, J lost 2 bases, and 6 bases lay in between. CDR1 is KGHSH and CDR2 is LQKENI in the germline V gene. The CDR3 coding sequence is TGTGCCAGCTCACCAAGACGACAAGAGACCCAGTACTTC. This gives the protein CASSPRRQETQYF.

The chain is built from TRBV5-1 and TRBJ2-3; 12 bases fit TRBD2. Germline lookup yields CDR1 SGHRS and CDR2 YFSETQ. The CDR3 extends over 15 amino acids. V gave up 6 bases and J gave up 5 bases; unmatched junction bases: 7. CDR3 amino acids: CASTRLAGVLDTQYF. The DNA of the CDR3 is TGCGCCAGCACGCGACTAGCGGGAGTTTTAGATACGCAGTATTTT.

In its sample, this clone was seen once. The genes are TRBV4-1 and TRBJ2-1; 9 bases align to TRBD1. V lost 1 base, J lost 5 bases, and 6 bases stayed unmatched. This CDR3 has 16 amino acids. CDR1 MGHRA and CDR2 YSYEKL come from the germline V gene. The DNA for the CDR3 is TGCGCCAGCAGCCAAGCCGGACAGGGGCGAAACAATGAGCAGTTCTTC. The encoded protein is CASSQAGQGRNNEQFF.

The J gene is TRBJ1-5, the V gene TRBV7-2; 10 positions match TRBD1. From germline, CDR1 is SGHTA and CDR2 FQGNSA. J was trimmed by 0 bases and V by 6 bases; bases with no gene match: 5. The CDR3 totals 16 residues. CDR3 sequence: CASSLWDRGSNQPQHF. DNA for the CDR3: TGTGCCAGCAGTCTATGGGACAGGGGTAGCAATCAGCCCCAGCATTTT.

CDR3 sequence: CASIDGSYNSPLHF. The DNA of the CDR3 is TGTGCCAGTATCGACGGATCCTATAATTCACCCCTCCACTTT. The rearrangement uses TRBV19 and TRBJ1-6; D gene ambiguous. V lost 7 bases and J 1 base, leaving 8 bases between the germline ends. CDR1 and CDR2 from the germline V gene are LNHDA and SQIVND (reference sequence). The CDR3 runs to 14 residues.

The chain links TRBV6-5 to TRBJ2-7, with 11 bases identical to TRBD1. Germline-derived CDR1 and CDR2 are MNHEY and SVGAGI. CDR3 length: 15 residues. V lost 8 bases to trimming and J lost 5 bases; unmatched junction nucleotides: 11. The CDR3 bases are TGTGCCAGCGGATGGACAGGGGGCGTATACCACGAGCAGTACTTC. Translated: CASGWTGGVYHEQYF.

Worth noting for this clone: Mismatch with germline at one junction end may stem from a read error. The chain couples TRBV29-1 to TRBJ1-2; D unclear. CDR3 size: 11 residues. The germline CDR1 and CDR2 sequences are SQVTM and ANQGSEA. The CDR3, as DNA: TGCAGCGTTTCGGCCTTAAACTCTGAGCGCTTC. Protein: CSVSALNSERF. The variable domain in full, with the rest retrieved from reference TRBV29-1 and TRBJ1-2, is SAVISQKPSRDICQRGTSLTIQCQVDSQVTMMFWYRQQPGQSLTLIATANQGSEATYESGFVIDKFPISRPNLTFSTLTVSNMSPEDSSIYLCSVSALNSERFGSGTRLTVV.

This chain joins TRBV6-5 and TRBJ2-4; D perhaps matches TRBD2 (5 bases). The CDR3 extends over 16 amino acids. CDR1 and CDR2 (germline): MNHEY, SVGAGI. V gave up 0 bases and J gave up 5 bases, with 14 bases separating them. The CDR3 spells CASSYSWESLQNIQYF. The CDR3 DNA reads as TGTGCCAGCAGTTACTCGTGGGAGTCTCTTCAAAACATTCAGTACTTC.

This sequence joins TRBV5-1 and TRBJ2-3; no firm D call. The CDR3 sequence is 16 residues long. The ends were cut back, 2 bases at V and 0 bases at J, with 13 bases in the middle. The germline gives CDR1 SGHRS, CDR2 YFSETQ. In nucleotides, the CDR3 is TGCGCCAGCAGCTTATCTGGCTCCCCTAGCACAGATACGCAGTATTTT. It is translated as CASSLSGSPSTDTQYF.

The chain joins TRBV7-2 to TRBJ2-3; D is undetermined. Germline V gives CDR1 SGHTA, CDR2 FQGNSA. There are 16 residues in the CDR3. The V gene lost 1 base and the J gene lost 5 bases, with 16 bases spanning the gap. CDR3 region: CASSLDEPLLKDTQYF. The CDR3 nucleotides read TGTGCCAGCAGCTTAGACGAACCACTTCTTAAAGATACGCAGTATTTT.

The genes are TRBV27 and TRBJ2-2; D possibly uses TRBD1 or TRBD2 (6 bases each). CDR1 and CDR2 from the germline V gene are MNHEY and SMNVEV (reference sequence). V lost 4 bases, J lost 5 bases, and 20 bases lay in between. The CDR3 covers 17 residues. The CDR3 spells CASSSSGAPRGTGELFF. The DNA for the CDR3 is TGTGCCAGCAGTTCCTCGGGGGCGCCCCGGGGGACCGGGGAGCTGTTTTTT.

The J gene is TRBJ2-7, the V gene TRBV7-3; 8 bases fit TRBD1. Germline-derived CDR1 and CDR2 are SGHTA and FQGTGA. V lost 5 bases and J lost 7; bases outside the gene matches: 7. This CDR3 has 13 amino acids. The CDR3 region has the DNA TGTGCCAGCAGCCCCCCAGGGGGCGAGGAGCAGTACTTC. It codes for CASSPPGGEEQYF.

The chain recombines TRBV19 with TRBJ1-2, with 8 bases aligning to TRBD1. From germline, CDR1 is LNHDA and CDR2 SQIVND (reference sequence). This CDR3 comprises 17 residues. The junction had 18 bases not matched to a gene; V was cut back by 4 bases and J by 8 bases. CDR3 sequence: CASSTRDRLTPNPGYTF. The CDR3 DNA sequence: TGTGCCAGTAGTACCCGGGACAGGCTTACACCGAATCCCGGCTACACCTTC.

This clone has a handful of counts. V and J are TRBV4-3 and TRBJ1-3, with D maybe TRBD1 (6 bases). The CDR3 sequence is 14 residues long. Trimming took 8 bases from V and 0 from J, leaving 11 bases between them. In germline, CDR1 is LGHNA, CDR2 YSLEER. The CDR3 sequence is CASSRGVSGNTIYF. In DNA, the CDR3 is TGCGCCAGCTCCAGGGGAGTCTCTGGAAACACCATATATTTT.